The 25 T cell receptor beta chains below were found in one sample sequenced in a study of human T cells and chemical hapten exposure. Noted time point: patch test 2, 6 weeks after DPC sensitization. As for treatment: therapeutic diphenylcyclopropenone sensitization with weekly scalp DPC. MiXCR, applied by TCRdb to the RACE reads, yields one record per CDR3 protein. The repertoire holds approximately 84,000 distinct CDR3 sequences, with about a tenth as singletons. The material sequenced was whole blood, taken in connection with sensitization to the hapten diphenylcyclopropenone (DPC). The receptor source for this set is a woman aged 25 to 39 with alopecia areata. Some clones in this sample may be carry-over from other donors' samples.

The genes are TRBV5-1 and TRBJ2-5, with 11 positions matching TRBD1. V shed 5 bases and J 4 bases; nucleotides not matched to a gene: 16. Germline V gene lookup returns CDR1 SGHRS and CDR2 YFSETQ. This CDR3 contains 18 residues. The CDR3 reads CASSQHGQGARKGETQYF. CDR3 in DNA: TGCGCCAGCAGTCAACATGGACAGGGGGCGCGGAAGGGAGAGACCCAGTACTTC.

This clonotype was seen ten or more times. V usage is TRBV12-3 or TRBV12-4 and J usage is TRBJ2-2; D ambiguous. Trimming pared 4 bases from V and 7 bases from J, leaving 7 bases between. The CDR3 is 12 residues long. CDR3 nucleotides: TGTGCCAGCAGTTCGGACGGCGGGGAGCTGTTTTTT. Protein product: CASSSDGGELFF.

This clonotype was observed at least ten times. The V gene is TRBV29-1, the J gene TRBJ1-1, with D unresolved. Germline-derived CDR1 and CDR2 are SQVTM and ANQGSEA. This CDR3 has 14 residues. The V end was cut by 6 bases, the J end by 0 bases, with 14 bases between. This chain's CDR3 is CSVVAAAVNTEAFF. In DNA form, the CDR3 reads TGCAGCGTAGTGGCGGCAGCGGTGAACACTGAAGCTTTCTTT.

The chain has TRBV7-9 and TRBJ2-3; 13 positions agree with TRBD2. The CDR3 is 18 amino acids. The germline CDR1 and CDR2 sequences are SEHNR and FQNEAQ (reference sequence). Trimming removed 5 bases from V and 0 bases from J; junction bases left unmatched: 8. The CDR3: CASSAGLAGVPSTDTQYF. In DNA form, the CDR3 reads TGTGCCAGCAGCGCCGGACTAGCGGGGGTCCCTAGCACAGATACGCAGTATTTT.

Many counts were recorded for this clonotype. This chain connects TRBV4-3 to TRBJ2-1; D uncertain. The CDR3 has 11 amino acids. V was cut by 5 bases and J by 9 bases, with 8 bases left in between. CDR1 and CDR2 from the germline V gene are LGHNA and YSLEER. The CDR3 sequence: CASSATGEQFF. Written as DNA, the CDR3 is TGCGCCAGCAGCGCGACTGGTGAGCAGTTCTTC.

This clonotype was observed many times. The chain joins TRBV5-1 to TRBJ2-7; D possibly corresponds to TRBD2 (6 bases). The germline CDR1 and CDR2 sequences are SGHRS and YFSETQ. The CDR3 has 14 residues. The ends were cut back, 2 bases at V and 0 bases at J, with 9 bases in the middle. DNA of the CDR3: TGCGCCAGCAGCTTTGGGGGGTCCTCCTACGAGCAGTACTTC. Its protein is CASSFGGSSYEQYF.

This clonotype was detected only a few times. V and J are TRBV20-1 and TRBJ2-1, with 9 bases lining up with TRBD2. The CDR3 has 16 residues. The junction had 9 bases not matched to a gene; V was cut back by 3 bases and J by 3 bases. The germline gives CDR1 DFQATT, CDR2 SNEGSKA (reference sequence). CDR3 DNA: TGCAGTGCTAGCCTACGAGCGGGGGGTTTCTACAATGAGCAGTTCTTC. As protein: CSASLRAGGFYNEQFF.

This clonotype was seen repeatedly, ten times or more. The rearrangement uses TRBV30 and TRBJ2-5, with 8 nucleotides matching TRBD2. Unmatched junction bases numbered 13, after V lost 3 bases and J lost 4 bases. This CDR3 is 16 amino acids long. From germline, CDR1 is GTSNPN and CDR2 SVGIG (reference sequence). CDR3 coding DNA: TGTGCCTGGAGCCCAAACAGCGGGAGTGTAGGAGAGACCCAGTACTTC. Translation gives CAWSPNSGSVGETQYF.

In this sample, this clonotype turned up many times. The rearrangement uses TRBV29-1 and TRBJ2-7, with D perhaps matching TRBD1 (5 bases). Germline CDR1 SQVTM, CDR2 ANQGSEA. With 1 base removed from V and 5 bases from J, the gap between germline ends came to 15 bases. The CDR3 length is 14 residues. The CDR3 bases are TGCAGCGTTGAAGTTCGGCAGGGCGTCCACGAGCAGTACTTC. Protein sequence: CSVEVRQGVHEQYF.

There are many counts of this clonotype. This rearrangement joins TRBV11-1 to TRBJ1-2; 7 bases align to TRBD1. V lost 2 bases, J lost 4 bases, and 4 bases stayed unmatched. Germline CDR1 SGHAT, CDR2 FQDESV (reference sequence). The CDR3 is 14 residues long. The CDR3 region is CASSLQGQSYGYTF. DNA for the CDR3: TGTGCCAGCAGCTTACAGGGACAGAGCTATGGCTACACCTTC.

The sample holds many counts of this clonotype. V usage is TRBV14 and J usage is TRBJ1-2; D is ambiguous. Per germline, CDR1 SGHDN and CDR2 FVKESK. The CDR3 is 14 amino acids. V lost 3 bases, J lost 4 bases, and 12 bases lay in between. The CDR3 DNA follows: TGTGCCAGCAGCCACAGGCCTCTTGGCTATGGCTACACCTTC. Its translation is CASSHRPLGYGYTF.

This clonotype was counted ten times or more. V gene TRBV7-2 combines with J gene TRBJ2-1; a weak D match, TRBD2 (6 bases). V was trimmed by 5 bases and J by 6 bases, leaving 20 bases between them. The CDR3 length is 16 residues. The germline V gene encodes CDR1 SGHTA and CDR2 FQGNSA. The CDR3: CASSPLGASARNEQFF. The DNA of the CDR3 is TGTGCCAGCAGCCCTCTTGGAGCTAGCGCCCGCAATGAGCAGTTCTTC.

This clonotype was seen ten or more times. The rearrangement links TRBV7-8 to TRBJ2-3, with 7 bases fitting TRBD1. V was clipped by 5 bases and J by 6 bases; unmatched bases: 2. The length of the CDR3 is 12 residues. Germline CDR1 is SGHVS and CDR2 is FQNEAQ. The CDR3 bases are TGTGCCAGCAGCCCGACAGGGGATACGCAGTATTTT. It yields the protein CASSPTGDTQYF.

CDR3 amino acids: CASSYGAVNTEAFF. CDR3 in DNA: TGTGCCAGCAGCTATGGGGCAGTAAACACTGAAGCTTTCTTT. V and J are TRBV11-2 and TRBJ1-1, with D tentatively TRBD1 (5 bases). The CDR3 has 14 residues. Germline assignment: CDR1 SGHAT and CDR2 FQNNGV. V dropped 4 bases and J dropped 2 bases, with 11 bases sitting between them.

This clonotype was seen repeatedly, ten times or more. The V and J genes are TRBV30 and TRBJ1-5; 7 nucleotides align to TRBD1. The germline gives CDR1 GTSNPN, CDR2 SVGIG (reference sequence). J gave up 11 bases and V 2 bases, and 9 bases lay outside the gene matches. CDR3 length: 13 amino acids. The CDR3 region has the DNA TGTGCCTGGAGTCGACAGGGTGGTGGGACCCAGCATTTT. Residues: CAWSRQGGGTQHF.

This clonotype occurred a few times. The chain recombines TRBV5-1 with TRBJ2-7; TRBD1 matches 8 bases. Germline V lookup: CDR1 SGHRS, CDR2 YFSETQ. V shed 0 bases, J shed 3 bases, and the junction held 2 bases outside the gene matches. There are 14 residues in the CDR3. The CDR3 here is CASSLEQGGYEQYF. The CDR3 region has the DNA TGCGCCAGCAGCTTGGAACAGGGGGGCTACGAGCAGTACTTC.

Comment on this clonotype: One base away lies a much larger clone, so this may be a sequencing read error. V usage is TRBV29-1 and J usage is TRBJ2-5; D is unresolved. CDR1 SQVTM and CDR2 ANQGSEA come from the germline V gene. CDR3 length: 13 residues. The CDR3 reads CSVEARGGETLYF. In DNA form, the CDR3 reads TGCAGCGTTGAAGCCAGAGGTGGAGAGACCCTGTACTTC.

Only a few counts were recorded for this clonotype. The chain uses TRBV19 and TRBJ1-2; D gene uncertain. CDR3 length: 13 amino acids. CDR1 is LNHDA and CDR2 is SQIVND in the germline V gene (reference sequence). V was clipped by 7 bases and J by 7 bases, with 16 bases between them. CDR3: CASTKGLAGGYTF. The CDR3, as DNA: TGTGCCAGTACCAAAGGTCTCGCGGGTGGCTACACCTTC.

This clonotype was found a few times. The gene calls are TRBV27 and TRBJ2-7, with a possible D match to TRBD2 (5 bases). The ends were cut back, 5 bases at V and 2 bases at J, with 10 bases in the middle. Germline V gene data show CDR1 as MNHEY and CDR2 as SMNVEV (reference sequence). The CDR3 extends over 13 amino acids. The CDR3 DNA reads as TGTGCCAGCAGTAGCTCCGGGGCCTACGAGCAGTACTTC. Translated: CASSSSGAYEQYF.

This clonotype appeared many times. CDR3 amino acids: CSVQGADTQYF. The CDR3 DNA reads TGCAGCGTACAGGGGGCAGATACGCAGTATTTT. The chain has TRBV29-1 and TRBJ2-3; 8 positions match TRBD1. V lost 6 bases, J lost 4 bases, and 0 bases stayed unmatched. The length of the CDR3 is 11 residues. Germline-derived CDR1 and CDR2 are SQVTM and ANQGSEA.

This clonotype was found a few times. The rearrangement joins TRBV6-1 to TRBJ2-1; TRBD1 might be the D (5 bases). V gave up 6 bases and J gave up 3 bases, with 15 bases separating them. The CDR3 runs to 15 residues. Germline CDR1 reads MNHNS; CDR2 reads SASEGT. The CDR3 DNA reads TGTGCCAGCAGCCCCAGCAGGGCTATCTACAATGAGCAGTTCTTC. Its translation is CASSPSRAIYNEQFF.

This clonotype was found many times. The V and J genes are TRBV30 and TRBJ1-2, with 12 bases lining up with TRBD1. The germline CDR1 and CDR2 sequences are GTSNPN and SVGIG (reference sequence). This CDR3 region has 15 residues. Trimming removed 4 bases from V and 2 bases from J; junction bases left unmatched: 5. The CDR3 is CAWNPGQGANYGYTF. DNA for the CDR3: TGTGCCTGGAACCCGGGACAGGGGGCGAACTATGGCTACACCTTC.

This clonotype was found many times. The chain carries TRBV20-1 and TRBJ2-5; perhaps TRBD1 as D (6 bases). V was pared by 7 bases and J by 5 bases, with 26 bases between. The CDR3 consists of 16 residues. Germline V gene sequence: CDR1 DFQATT, CDR2 SNEGSKA (reference sequence). DNA of the CDR3: TGCAGTGGGGTGAACCCGCCCGGGACACTCCTGGAGACCCAGTACTTC. It specifies CSGVNPPGTLLETQYF.

The table lists this clonotype with a few counts. This chain uses TRBV28 with TRBJ2-7; 8 nucleotides align to TRBD2. The germline V gene has CDR1 MDHEN and CDR2 SYDVKM. The CDR3 is 13 amino acids. The junction had 8 bases not matched to a gene; V was cut back by 8 bases and J by 5 bases. In nucleotides, the CDR3 is TGTGCCAGCCGGACTAGCTCTGTCCACGAGCAGTACTTC. Amino acids: CASRTSSVHEQYF.

The gene calls are TRBV19 and TRBJ1-5; TRBD1 might be the D (5 bases). The CDR3 is 16 residues long. V was trimmed by 3 bases and J by 2 bases, leaving 14 bases between them. Germline V gene sequence: CDR1 LNHDA, CDR2 SQIVND (reference sequence). CDR3 DNA: TGTGCCAGTAGTATGGGGCCGGGGATTGGCAATCAGCCCCAGCATTTT. Protein product: CASSMGPGIGNQPQHF.